Reported below is one T cell receptor (beta chain). This entry belongs to a study of shared T cell receptors in the human thymus. Profiling relied on immunoSEQ multiplex PCR, and the TCRdb table lists in-frame clones only, not all of them. The sample shows some 700,000 clones, approximately 83% of them seen only once. The CDR3 loop spans 16 amino acids. V lost 2 bases and J lost 8, with 21 bases in between. Germline V gene sequence: CDR1 SGHVS, CDR2 FNYEAQ. In addition, the sample was reused for a study of human thymus T cells. That work adds: Donors consisted of healthy Finnish infants (having corrective surgery for congenital heart defects). Resections obtained during corrective heart surgery supplied the thymus tissue. Related studies noted strongly shared thymic repertoires across unrelated people.

The source of this sequence is a girl less than two years old with a congenital heart defect. The chain recombines TRBV7-6 with TRBJ1-2; no clear D gene. Sample: thymocytes. The CDR3 DNA reads TGTGCCAGCAGCTTATATCGACGGGTCGAGACCGGGGGCTACACCTTC. Translated, it gives CASSLYRRVETGGYTF.